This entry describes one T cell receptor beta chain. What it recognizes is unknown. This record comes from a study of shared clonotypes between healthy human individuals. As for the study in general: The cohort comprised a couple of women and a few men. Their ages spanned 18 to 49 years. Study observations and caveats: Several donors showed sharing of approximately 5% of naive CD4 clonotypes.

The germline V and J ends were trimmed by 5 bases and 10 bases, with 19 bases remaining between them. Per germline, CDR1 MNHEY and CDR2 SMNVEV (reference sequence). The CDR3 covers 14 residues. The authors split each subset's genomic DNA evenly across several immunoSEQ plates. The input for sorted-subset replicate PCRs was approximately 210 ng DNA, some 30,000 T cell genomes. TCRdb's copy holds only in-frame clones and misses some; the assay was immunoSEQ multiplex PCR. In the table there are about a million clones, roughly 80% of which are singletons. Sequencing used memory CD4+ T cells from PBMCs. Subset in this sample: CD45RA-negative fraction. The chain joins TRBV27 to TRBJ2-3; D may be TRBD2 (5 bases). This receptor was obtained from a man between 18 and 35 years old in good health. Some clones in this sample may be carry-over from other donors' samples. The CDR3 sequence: CASSLNTRAASQYF. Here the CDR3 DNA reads TGTGCCAGCAGTCTAAACACGAGGGCAGCTTCGCAGTATTTT.